The 11 T cell receptor beta chains given below trace back to one sample, sequenced in a study of cytomegalovirus exposure and HLA in healthy donors. The PCR employed 60 Vbeta primers together with 13 Jbeta primers. Only in-frame clones appear in the TCRdb table, and some are missing; sequencing was by immunoSEQ multiplex PCR. The repertoire holds about 130,000 clones, with approximately 82% as singletons. What was sequenced was PBMCs. These receptor sequences come from a female donor in good health and CMV-seronegative.

This chain uses TRBV6-4 with TRBJ1-6, with 7 bases that match TRBD1. Germline trimming cut 6 bases from V and 14 bases from J; bases unmatched to any gene: 10. The germline CDR1 and CDR2 sequences are MRHNA and SNTAGT. The CDR3 totals 13 residues. Here the CDR3 reads CASSANRGDTLHF. The DNA of the CDR3 is TGTGCCAGCAGCGCTAACAGGGGAGACACCCTCCACTTT.

The CDR3: CASSLGRGSGTSASYEQYF. The DNA of the CDR3 is TGTGCCAGCAGCTTAGGCCGAGGCTCCGGGACTAGCGCCTCCTACGAGCAGTACTTC. The chain couples TRBV13 to TRBJ2-7; 10 nucleotides match TRBD2. Germline CDR1 reads PRHDT; CDR2 reads FYEKMQ (reference sequence). This CDR3 is 19 amino acids long. J lost 0 bases, V lost 0 bases, and 11 bases had no gene match.

The chain couples TRBV27 to TRBJ2-1, with a possible D match to TRBD2 (6 bases). The CDR3 contains 13 residues. The V end lost 3 bases, the J end lost 7 bases, and 10 bases lay between the germline ends. Germline CDR1 reads MNHEY; CDR2 reads SMNVEV (reference sequence). As DNA, the CDR3 is TGTGCCAGCAGTTTTGGCGGAGGGAATGAGCAGTTCTTC. Translated, it gives CASSFGGGNEQFF.

This clone has a handful of counts. The chain carries TRBV28 and TRBJ2-1; 8 bases line up with TRBD2. This CDR3 has 16 amino acids. V shed 4 bases and J 2 bases; nucleotides not matched to a gene: 7. Germline lookup yields CDR1 MDHEN and CDR2 SYDVKM. The CDR3 protein is CASSSLSGSPYNEQFF. In DNA, the CDR3 is TGTGCCAGCAGTTCACTCAGCGGGAGTCCCTACAATGAGCAGTTCTTC. The full variable domain, completed using reference TRBV28 and TRBJ2-1, is DVKVTQSSRYLVKRTGEKVFLECVQDMDHENMFWYRQDPGLGLRLIYFSYDVKMKEKGDIPEGYSVSREKKERFSLILESASTNQTSMYLCASSSLSGSPYNEQFFGPGTRLTVL.

The gene calls are TRBV4-1 and TRBJ1-2, with D uncertain. Trimming pared 4 bases from V and 7 bases from J, leaving 13 bases between. This CDR3 contains 13 residues. CDR1 and CDR2 from the germline V gene are MGHRA and YSYEKL. The CDR3 spells CASSLKQFCGYTF. The DNA for the CDR3 is TGCGCCAGCAGCCTAAAGCAATTTTGTGGCTACACCTTC.

The J gene is TRBJ1-2, the V gene TRBV5-8; D is perhaps TRBD1 (5 bases). Germline V gives CDR1 SGHTS, CDR2 YDEGEE. The CDR3 length is 16 residues. V dropped 6 bases and J dropped 1 base, with 19 bases sitting between them. The CDR3 nucleotides are TGTGCCAGCACCTCCCGGGCCGGGACTGGTAACTATGGCTACACCTTC. Amino acids: CASTSRAGTGNYGYTF.

The chain has TRBV4-3 and TRBJ2-2, with TRBD2 matching over 9 bases. The germline CDR1 and CDR2 sequences are LGHNA and YSLEER. The V segment lost 1 base and the J segment 6 bases; nucleotides outside the gene matches: 6. There are 16 residues in the CDR3. CDR3 loop: CASSQGGLAGAGELFF. The CDR3 bases are TGCGCCAGCAGCCAAGGGGGGTTAGCGGGAGCCGGGGAGCTGTTTTTT.

The chain carries TRBV7-9 and TRBJ2-5, with unresolved D. The germline V gene encodes CDR1 SEHNR and CDR2 FQNEAQ (reference sequence). Trimming stripped 0 bases from V and 0 bases from J, with 5 bases between. This CDR3 is built from 14 residues. The CDR3 sequence: CASSLAPDQETQYF. The DNA for the CDR3 is TGTGCCAGCAGCTTAGCCCCTGACCAAGAGACCCAGTACTTC.

The V call is TRBV18, the J call TRBJ1-1; 7 bases agree with TRBD1. The CDR3 is 15 residues long. Germline V gives CDR1 KGHSH, CDR2 LQKENI. The V segment lost 1 base and the J segment 5 bases; nucleotides outside the gene matches: 7. CDR3 nucleotide sequence: TGTGCCAGCTCACCACAGGGGGCTATTGGGACTGAAGCTTTCTTT. It yields the protein CASSPQGAIGTEAFF.

The rearrangement joins TRBV4-1 to TRBJ2-1; D gene uncertain. Germline V CDR1 and CDR2: MGHRA, YSYEKL. V was trimmed by 2 bases and J by 2 bases, leaving 7 bases between them. The length of the CDR3 is 14 residues. For the CDR3, the DNA is TGCGCCAGCAGCCAAAGAACTCCCTACAATGAGCAGTTCTTC. Amino acids: CASSQRTPYNEQFF.

The V and J genes are TRBV10-1 and TRBJ2-1, with D possibly matching TRBD2 (6 bases). Per germline, CDR1 WNHNN and CDR2 SYGVQD (reference sequence). The ends were cut back, 3 bases at V and 2 bases at J, with 11 bases in the middle. The CDR3 covers 15 residues. This CDR3 reads CASSDGGGTYNEQFF. CDR3 in DNA: TGCGCCAGCAGTGACGGGGGAGGCACCTACAATGAGCAGTTCTTC.